The source of this TCR beta chain is a study of shared T cell receptors in the human thymus. Profiled with immunoSEQ multiplex PCR; TCRdb holds only in-frame clones, not every one. The data show 450,000 to 650,000 clones, with approximately 80% seen just once and more than 0.01% held by the top ten. These data were likewise used in another study, on human thymus T cells. According to that study: Corrective cardiac surgery supplied the resected thymus tissue. It looked as if thymic and blood repertoires used V and J genes in a biased way.

Source material: thymocytes. The sequence came from a boy younger than two with a congenital heart defect.

DNA for the CDR3: TGTGCCACCAGCCAAAATCCCCAGACTAGCGGGAGAGCGAACACCGGGGAGCTGTTTTTT. It yields the protein CATSQNPQTSGRANTGELFF. The chain links TRBV6-4 to TRBJ2-2, with 12 nucleotides matching TRBD2. V trimming: 10 bases; J trimming: 0 bases; junction bases outside the gene matches: 18. The CDR3 loop spans 20 amino acids. The germline CDR1 and CDR2 sequences are MRHNA and SNTAGT.